What follows are 18 T cell receptor beta chains derived from one specimen sequenced in a study of T cells in Graves' hyperthyroidism and ophthalmopathy. The CDR3 regions of TCR beta were amplified from RNA transcripts. The TCR CDR3 was amplified in a first-round RT-PCR using the HTBI primer set. Via MiXCR, TCRdb re-called the multiplex PCR reads, giving one row per CDR3 protein. The sample holds 300,000 to 400,000 distinct CDR3 sequences; approximately 15% are singletons and the top ten take approximately 23%. Sequences were obtained from blood. These receptor sequences come from a woman aged 30 to 39 with Graves' hyperthyroidism.

This clonotype was seen repeatedly, ten times or more. The chain has TRBV10-3 and TRBJ2-5; D gene unclear. Germline-derived CDR1 and CDR2 are ENHRY and SYGVKD. Trimming shortened V by 2 bases and J by 4 bases, and 2 bases separated the two germline ends. This CDR3 region has 11 residues. The CDR3 DNA reads TGTGCCATCAGTGAGGGAGAGACCCAGTACTTC. Translation: CAISEGETQYF.

The rearrangement uses TRBV28 and TRBJ1-2; D unclear. Per the germline V gene, CDR1 is MDHEN and CDR2 is SYDVKM. V shed 11 bases and J shed 4 bases, with 14 bases lying between them. The CDR3 is 12 amino acids. This chain's CDR3 is CAAGSEFYGYTF. The CDR3 nucleotides are TGTGCCGCCGGGTCGGAGTTCTATGGCTACACCTTC.

Turning to this clonotype: This may be a read error: a much more frequent sequence differs by one nucleotide. In DNA, the CDR3 is TGTGCCAGCAGCGGAATAGCGGGAGTGCGTAACACAGATATGCAGTATTTT. It translates to CASSGIAGVRNTDMQYF. The genes are TRBV11-1 and TRBJ2-3; the match to TRBD2 covers 9 bases. The germline V gene encodes CDR1 SGHAT and CDR2 FQDESV (reference sequence). The CDR3 sequence is 17 residues long.

In its sample, this clonotype was seen a few times. The genes are TRBV5-1 and TRBJ2-5; D is perhaps TRBD2 (6 bases). Per the germline V gene, CDR1 is SGHRS and CDR2 is YFSETQ. Deletions cut 6 bases from V and 2 bases from J, with 20 bases between. CDR3 length: 16 amino acids. The CDR3 coding sequence is TGCGCCAGCACGAGAGGGCGGGAATCCACACAAGAGACCCAGTACTTC. Translation: CASTRGRESTQETQYF.

The chain is built from TRBV29-1 and TRBJ2-5, with 7 bases lining up with TRBD2. Unmatched junction bases numbered 8, after V lost 6 bases and J lost 1 base. The CDR3 is 14 amino acids. CDR1 is SQVTM, CDR2 ANQGSEA, per germline. CDR3 in DNA: TGCAGCGTGCCACGTGGGGGGGGCCAAGAGACCCAGTACTTC. Translation: CSVPRGGGQETQYF.

This clonotype occurred a few times. The chain combines TRBV6-1 with TRBJ2-3; D perhaps matches TRBD1 (6 bases). Between the trimmed V and J ends, which lost 6 bases and 0 bases, there was a span of 10 bases. CDR3 length equals 14 residues. Germline V gives CDR1 MNHNS, CDR2 SASEGT. The CDR3 bases are TGTGCCAGCAGCAACAGGGTGAGCACAGATACGCAGTATTTT. Translated, it gives CASSNRVSTDTQYF.

This clonotype was counted at least ten times. J is TRBJ2-1 and V is TRBV28; 10 bases agree with TRBD2. This CDR3 contains 13 residues. J gave up 6 bases and V 5 bases, and 1 base lay outside the gene matches. Looked up from germline, CDR1 is MDHEN and CDR2 is SYDVKM. The CDR3 DNA follows: TGTGCCAGCAGTACTAGCGGGGCCAATGAGCAGTTCTTC. Translation: CASSTSGANEQFF. Variable domain in full (rest from reference TRBV28 and TRBJ2-1): DVKVTQSSRYLVKRTGEKVFLECVQDMDHENMFWYRQDPGLGLRLIYFSYDVKMKEKGDIPEGYSVSREKKERFSLILESASTNQTSMYLCASSTSGANEQFFGPGTRLTVL.

This clonotype was observed at least ten times. CDR3 sequence (DNA): TGTGCCAGCAGTTTAGGGGGGCTCGAGTACGAGCAGTACTTC. Translated: CASSLGGLEYEQYF. J is TRBJ2-7 and V is TRBV28; D tentatively reads TRBD1 or TRBD2 (6 bases each). This CDR3 contains 14 residues. Trimming removed 2 bases from V and 4 bases from J, with 12 bases in between. Germline CDR1 is MDHEN and CDR2 is SYDVKM.

The chain carries TRBV19 and TRBJ2-1; D is ambiguous. The germline V gene encodes CDR1 LNHDA and CDR2 SQIVND (reference sequence). The V gene lost 5 bases and the J gene lost 0 bases, with 14 bases spanning the gap. The CDR3 has 16 amino acids. Written as DNA, the CDR3 is TGTGCCAGTAGTCCCAGGACGGGCAGCTCCTACAATGAGCAGTTCTTC. It specifies CASSPRTGSSYNEQFF.

This clonotype was seen repeatedly, ten times or more. The rearrangement links TRBV2 to TRBJ1-1; perhaps TRBD1 as D (5 bases). The CDR3 is 11 residues long. Trimming left V 4 bases short and J 8 bases short, with 8 bases between. Germline CDR1 reads SNHLY; CDR2 reads FYNNEI. The CDR3 region has the DNA TGTGCCAGCAGTGGACAGACAGAAGCTTTCTTT. Translating gives CASSGQTEAFF. The variable domain in full, completed from reference TRBV2 and TRBJ1-1, reads EPEVTQTPSHQVTQMGQEVILRCVPISNHLYFYWYRQILGQKVEFLVSFYNNEISEKSEIFDDQFSVERPDGSNFTLKIRSTKLEDSAMYFCASSGQTEAFFGQGTRLTVV.

This clonotype appeared many times. CDR3 protein: CASSLWRATSSTDTQYF. CDR3 sequence (DNA): TGTGCCAGCAGCTTGTGGAGGGCTACCTCTAGCACAGATACGCAGTATTTT. The rearrangement joins TRBV5-5 to TRBJ2-3, with D perhaps matching TRBD2 (6 bases). Trimming pared 1 base from V and 0 bases from J, leaving 15 bases between. The CDR3 contains 17 residues. Germline CDR1 and CDR2: SGHKS and YYEKEE (reference sequence).

This clonotype was observed at least ten times. V gene TRBV5-5 combines with J gene TRBJ1-2; tentative D call: TRBD1 (5 bases). Germline CDR1 reads SGHKS; CDR2 reads YYEKEE (reference sequence). The CDR3 is 12 amino acids. Trimming took 4 bases from V and 4 from J, leaving 8 bases between them. The CDR3 sequence: CASSTDSYGYTF. CDR3 nucleotides: TGTGCCAGCAGCACCGACAGCTATGGCTACACCTTC.

This clonotype was recorded many times. The chain is built from TRBV20-1 and TRBJ2-5, with a tentative D call TRBD2 (5 bases). Trimming stripped 5 bases from V and 5 bases from J, with 15 bases between. This CDR3 has 13 amino acids. Germline V gene lookup returns CDR1 DFQATT and CDR2 SNEGSKA (reference sequence). CDR3 protein: CSAPRTRGETQYF. The DNA of the CDR3 is TGCAGTGCTCCCCGGACTCGCGGTGAGACCCAGTACTTC.

This clonotype was detected a few times. The gene calls are TRBV6-1 and TRBJ1-4; maybe TRBD1 (5 bases). The V end lost 6 bases, the J end lost 5 bases, and 13 bases lay between the germline ends. Germline CDR1 is MNHNS and CDR2 is SASEGT. The length of the CDR3 is 14 residues. The CDR3 region is CASSTGGLNEKLFF. The CDR3 region has the DNA TGTGCCAGCAGCACCGGGGGACTAAATGAAAAACTGTTTTTT.

This clonotype came up many times. This chain links TRBV2 with TRBJ1-5; the D is unclear. The CDR3 spans 14 residues. V was trimmed by 3 bases and J by 6 bases, leaving 12 bases between them. CDR1 and CDR2 from the germline V gene are SNHLY and FYNNEI. The CDR3 DNA follows: TGTGCCAGCAGTGATTCGGGCAGGTCTCAGCCCCAGCATTTT. Translation gives CASSDSGRSQPQHF. The full variable domain, with the rest looked up from reference TRBV2 and TRBJ1-5, is EPEVTQTPSHQVTQMGQEVILRCVPISNHLYFYWYRQILGQKVEFLVSFYNNEISEKSEIFDDQFSVERPDGSNFTLKIRSTKLEDSAMYFCASSDSGRSQPQHFGDGTRLSIL.

The chain couples TRBV19 to TRBJ2-1; a weak D match, TRBD2 (6 bases). This CDR3 has 15 amino acids. Germline V gene lookup returns CDR1 LNHDA and CDR2 SQIVND (reference sequence). Deletions cut 6 bases from V and 5 bases from J, with 17 bases between. The CDR3 nucleotides read TGTGCCAGTAGACCTTCGGGACTTAGCAACAATGAGCAGTTCTTC. Residues: CASRPSGLSNNEQFF.

The CDR3 protein is CASSFTASGYEQYF. Here the CDR3 DNA reads TGTGCCAGCAGTTTTACGGCTAGCGGCTACGAGCAGTACTTC. The J gene is TRBJ2-7, the V gene TRBV12-3 or TRBV12-4, with TRBD2 identical over 7 bases. V lost 3 bases and J lost 3; bases outside the gene matches: 5. This CDR3 is 14 amino acids long.

This clonotype was observed many times. V usage is TRBV12-3 or TRBV12-4 and J usage is TRBJ1-3; no clear D gene. V dropped 3 bases and J dropped 1 base, with 10 bases sitting between them. The CDR3 spans 15 residues. The chain's CDR3 is CASSFHESSGNTIYF. CDR3 nucleotide sequence: TGTGCCAGCAGTTTTCATGAGAGTTCTGGAAACACCATATATTTT.